This TCR beta chain is drawn from a study of shared clonotypes between healthy human individuals. In the naive CD8 group, cells lacked CD45RO and were positively selected for CCR7, so terminally differentiated effector memory CD45RA+ cells were left out. The data were produced by immunoSEQ multiplex PCR, yet TCRdb's version contains in-frame clones alone and is incomplete. The repertoire has nearly 2 million clones, roughly 95% of them found once; the top ten carry 0.95% to 1.5%. The CDR3 is 15 residues long. Germline CDR1 reads SGHTA; CDR2 reads FQGTGA. This clone was found a few times. The junction departs from germline at one end; a sequencing error may be responsible.

The V gene is TRBV7-3, the J gene TRBJ1-1; the D is unclear. This receptor was identified in a man aged 18 to 30 in good health. The sample consisted of naive CD8+ T cells sorted from blood. CDR3 region: CASSLTILGNTEAFF. The CDR3 coding sequence is TGTGCCAGCAGCCTAACCATCCTGGGGAACACTGAAGCTTTCTTT.